One and the same sample provided the 8 T cell receptor gamma chains below, sequenced in a study of Vδ1+ human thymocytes. Sequences come from RNA converted to cDNA by reverse transcription. The CDR3 regions were amplified by multiplex PCR from V-gene primers to a constant-region primer. With CATT, TCRdb re-called clones from the multiplex PCR reads. The profile shows tens of thousands of gamma-chain clones, around 20% of them singletons. No antigen is known for these receptors. The study, taken as a whole, reports: Thymic TRG and TRD repertoires appeared highly polyclonal, with Gaussian CDR3 length distributions.

The sequenced sample consisted of Vdelta1+ gamma-delta thymocytes from the thymus. Specified subset: FACS-sorted CD3+ TCRalphabeta- TCRVdelta1+ TCRVdelta2- thymocytes. The receptors stem from a boy under three years old who had congenital heart surgery.

The chain has TRGV8 and TRGJ1 or TRGJ2. The CDR3 has 13 amino acids. The junction had 7 bases not matched to a gene; V was cut back by 5 bases and J by 3 bases. Per germline, CDR1 VENAVY and CDR2 YDSYNSRV. The DNA for the CDR3 is TGTGCCACCTGGGGAACCCGTTATTATAAGAAACTCTTT. Its translation: CATWGTRYYKKLF.

This chain joins TRGV2 and TRGJ1 or TRGJ2. Looked up from germline, CDR1 is EGSNGY and CDR2 is YDSYNSKV. The CDR3 length is 15 residues. The junction had 12 bases not matched to a gene; V was cut back by 1 base and J by 6 bases. CDR3 bases: TGTGCCACCTGGGACGGCCTTGCTTCCCTTTATAAGAAACTCTTT. It encodes CATWDGLASLYKKLF.

This clone has only a few counts. The sample holds other DNA sequences that translate to the same CDR3. V gene TRGV8 combines with J gene TRGJ1 or TRGJ2. With 3 bases clipped from V and 3 bases from J, the junction kept 5 bases outside the gene matches. The CDR3 runs to 13 residues. Germline lookup yields CDR1 VENAVY and CDR2 YDSYNSRV. The CDR3 loop is CATWDSVYYKKLF. In DNA form, the CDR3 reads TGTGCCACCTGGGATTCCGTTTATTATAAGAAACTCTTT.

This clone was found a few times. V and J are TRGV8 and TRGJ1 or TRGJ2. V gave up 8 bases and J gave up 10 bases; unmatched junction bases: 5. The germline V gene encodes CDR1 VENAVY and CDR2 YDSYNSRV. This CDR3 spans 9 amino acids. The chain's CDR3 is CATYRKKLF. The CDR3, as DNA: TGTGCCACCTATCGGAAGAAACTCTTT.

J is TRGJ1 or TRGJ2 and V is TRGV3. The V gene's germline CDR1 is VTNTFY and CDR2 YDVSTARD (reference sequence). The CDR3 loop spans 12 amino acids. The V and J ends lost 3 bases and 11 bases, in that order; junction bases with no gene match: 10. This CDR3 is CATWDGSEEKLF. CDR3 coding DNA: TGTGCCACCTGGGACGGGAGCGAGGAGAAACTCTTT.

Concerning this clone: Other DNA sequences in this sample translate to the same CDR3. The chain has TRGV3 and TRGJ1 or TRGJ2. CDR1 VTNTFY and CDR2 YDVSTARD come from the germline V gene (reference sequence). Trimming cost V 0 bases and J 0 bases; bases outside gene matches: 5. The CDR3 sequence is 15 residues long. The CDR3 sequence is CATWDRPGNYYKKLF. The CDR3 region has the DNA TGTGCCACCTGGGACAGGCCAGGGAATTATTATAAGAAACTCTTT.

This clone was counted only a few times. Other DNA sequences in the same sample also yield this CDR3. This sequence joins TRGV5 and TRGJ1 or TRGJ2. The CDR3 is 12 residues long. Trimming at V came to 0 bases and at J to 9 bases, leaving 5 bases not matched to a gene. Germline V gene sequence: CDR1 VINAFY, CDR2 YDVSNSKD. This chain's CDR3 is CATWDRRGKKLF. CDR3 DNA: TGTGCCACCTGGGACAGGCGCGGTAAGAAACTCTTT.

The chain links TRGV2 to TRGJ1 or TRGJ2. Germline CDR1 EGSNGY, CDR2 YDSYNSKV. This CDR3 contains 13 residues. J was trimmed by 16 bases and V by 0 bases; bases with no gene match: 15. The CDR3 region is CATWDGRARVRLF. DNA for the CDR3: TGTGCCACCTGGGACGGGCGAGCGAGGGTACGGCTCTTT.